Shown below are 26 T cell receptor beta chains from a single sample sequenced in a study of shared clonotypes between healthy human individuals. This table comes from immunoSEQ multiplex PCR, and its TCRdb copy is limited to in-frame clones, with some not included. The repertoire includes about 510,000 clones, roughly 79% of them detected once, and approximately 12% sits in the top ten. Specimen: PBMCs. These receptors were obtained from a woman in her forties in good health. Some clones in this sample may be carry-over from other donors' samples.

Concerning this clone: A much larger clone sits a single nucleotide away, making a read error possible. The chain is built from TRBV30 and TRBJ1-1; no definite D call. This CDR3 comprises 13 residues. CDR1 is GTSNPN and CDR2 is SVGIG in the germline V gene (reference sequence). The CDR3 reads CAWSVVLGTEALF. Written as DNA, the CDR3 is TGTGCCTGGAGTGTAGTACTAGGAACTGAAGCTTTATTT. Looking up the rest from reference TRBV30 and TRBJ1-1 gives the full variable domain: SQTIHQWPATLVQPVGSPLSLECTVEGTSNPNLYWYRQAAGRGLQLLFYSVGIGQISSEVPQNLSASRPQDRQFILSSKKLLLSDSGFYLCAWSVVLGTEALFGQGTRLTVV.

This sequence joins TRBV6-5 and TRBJ1-4, with TRBD1 identical over 7 bases. Trimming cost V 0 bases and J 7 bases; bases outside gene matches: 2. This CDR3 has 14 residues. Germline V lookup: CDR1 MNHEY, CDR2 SVGAGI. CDR3 in DNA: TGTGCCAGCAGTTACTCAGGACAGGCTGAAAAACTGTTTTTT. Protein: CASSYSGQAEKLFF.

This clone was seen a few times. The chain uses TRBV6-1 and TRBJ1-2; 7 bases line up with TRBD1. CDR3 size: 13 residues. The J segment lost 3 bases and the V segment lost 6 bases, leaving 4 bases of the junction unmatched. Germline values: CDR1 MNHNS, CDR2 SASEGT. CDR3 DNA: TGTGCCAGCAGGCTCACAGGGGACTATGGCTACACCTTC. Its translation is CASRLTGDYGYTF.

The genes are TRBV27 and TRBJ1-1; weak D call: TRBD1 (5 bases). Trimming took off 3 bases at V and 1 base at J, with 15 bases between the two ends. This CDR3 has 16 residues. Germline CDR1 is MNHEY and CDR2 is SMNVEV (reference sequence). DNA of the CDR3: TGTGCCAGCAGTTTTGGGAGGGCTAGGGGGAACACTGAAGCTTTCTTT. Its translation: CASSFGRARGNTEAFF.

V and J are TRBV28 and TRBJ1-2, with 7 bases that match TRBD1. With V trimmed by 4 bases and J by 1 base, 6 bases remained unmatched. The CDR3 is 15 residues long. Per the germline V gene, CDR1 is MDHEN and CDR2 is SYDVKM. This CDR3 reads CASSSTGQLNYGYTF. The CDR3 nucleotides are TGTGCCAGCAGTTCCACGGGACAGCTTAACTATGGCTACACCTTC.

In this sample, this clone turned up once. This rearrangement joins TRBV13 to TRBJ2-1; 10 bases agree with TRBD2. V shed 5 bases, J shed 9 bases, and the junction held 13 bases outside the gene matches. CDR1 PRHDT and CDR2 FYEKMQ come from the germline V gene (reference sequence). The CDR3 is 16 amino acids. This CDR3 is CASSPEGSGRLAEQFF. For the CDR3, the DNA is TGTGCCAGCAGCCCCGAGGGTAGCGGGAGGTTGGCTGAGCAGTTCTTC. Full variable domain (outside the CDR3, taken from reference TRBV13 and TRBJ2-1): AAGVIQSPRHLIKEKRETATLKCYPIPRHDTVYWYQQGPGQDPQFLISFYEKMQSDKGSIPDRFSAQQFSDYHSELNMSSLELGDSALYFCASSPEGSGRLAEQFFGPGTRLTVL.

This clone was observed once. This sequence joins TRBV5-1 and TRBJ2-7; D gene unclear. The V gene's germline CDR1 is SGHRS and CDR2 YFSETQ. The CDR3 has 16 residues. Trimming removed 0 bases from V and 5 bases from J, with 18 bases in between. The CDR3 reads CASSLEVDALTDEQYF. Written as DNA, the CDR3 is TGCGCCAGCAGCTTGGAAGTAGACGCCCTTACTGACGAGCAGTACTTC.

The genes are TRBV4-3 and TRBJ2-1, with 11 bases lining up with TRBD1. V was clipped by 1 base and J by 6 bases; unmatched bases: 5. This CDR3 has 16 amino acids. CDR1 LGHNA and CDR2 YSLEER come from the germline V gene. The CDR3 DNA is TGCGCCAGCAGCCAAGCCTGGGGGACAGGGGGCAATGAGCAGTTCTTC. Amino acid sequence: CASSQAWGTGGNEQFF.

The chain couples TRBV28 to TRBJ2-2; 14 nucleotides agree with TRBD2. The junction had 10 bases not matched to a gene; V was cut back by 7 bases and J by 6 bases. This CDR3 has 17 amino acids. Germline loops: CDR1 MDHEN, CDR2 SYDVKM. The CDR3 spells CASTLPGLAGVAGELFF. In DNA form, the CDR3 reads TGTGCCAGCACCCTCCCGGGACTAGCGGGAGTAGCCGGGGAGCTGTTTTTT.

The chain has TRBV7-9 and TRBJ2-1; TRBD1 or TRBD2 may be the D gene (5 bases each). The V gene's germline CDR1 is SEHNR and CDR2 FQNEAQ (reference sequence). V shed 5 bases and J shed 4 bases, with 12 bases lying between them. There are 14 residues in the CDR3. CDR3 sequence reads: CASSPGTDYNEQFF. Here the CDR3 DNA reads TGTGCCAGCAGCCCCGGGACGGATTACAATGAGCAGTTCTTC.

Notes on this clone: The junction departs from the called germline gene at one end, perhaps through a read error. The chain couples TRBV14 to TRBJ2-5; 8 bases agree with TRBD1. The assigned J gene may be wrong: the sequence end matches TRBJ2-7 better. The CDR3 spans 15 residues. Germline V gene lookup returns CDR1 SGHDN and CDR2 FVKESK. Here the CDR3 reads CASSQLTGALYEQYF. The CDR3 DNA reads TGCGCCAGCAGCCAATTGACAGGGGCCTTGTACGAGCAGTACTTC.

The chain's CDR3 is CASSAQGAHQETQYF. The CDR3 DNA is TGTGCCAGCAGCGCACAGGGGGCGCACCAAGAGACCCAGTACTTC. V gene TRBV9 combines with J gene TRBJ2-5; TRBD1 aligns across 9 bases. CDR1 is SGDLS, CDR2 YYNGEE, per germline. J lost 0 bases, V lost 3 bases, and 3 bases had no gene match. The CDR3 is 15 residues long.

The chain is built from TRBV14 and TRBJ1-1, with TRBD1 as a possible D gene (6 bases). Per germline, CDR1 SGHDN and CDR2 FVKESK. Trimming pared 5 bases from V and 5 bases from J, leaving 18 bases between. The CDR3 is 15 residues long. CDR3 sequence reads: CASSAGGRWVTEAFF. In DNA form, the CDR3 reads TGTGCCAGCAGCGCCGGGGGGCGTTGGGTAACTGAAGCTTTCTTT. Using reference TRBV14 and TRBJ1-1 for the parts outside the CDR3, the full variable domain is EAGVTQFPSHSVIEKGQTVTLRCDPISGHDNLYWYRRVMGKEIKFLLHFVKESKQDESGMPNNRFLAERTGGTYSTLKVQPAELEDSGVYFCASSAGGRWVTEAFFGQGTRLTVV.

The rearrangement joins TRBV5-1 to TRBJ1-1, with 11 bases aligning to TRBD1. V lost 5 bases, J lost 5 bases, and 11 bases stayed unmatched. Germline V gene lookup returns CDR1 SGHRS and CDR2 YFSETQ. The CDR3 extends over 16 amino acids. In DNA, the CDR3 is TGCGCCAGCAGGCCTCCGGGACAGGGGGTGAGGACTGAAGCTTTCTTT. Encoded protein: CASRPPGQGVRTEAFF.

The gene calls are TRBV20-1 and TRBJ2-7; D tentatively fits TRBD1 or TRBD2 (5 bases each). Trimming took off 6 bases at V and 7 bases at J, with 13 bases between the two ends. CDR1 is DFQATT and CDR2 is SNEGSKA in the germline V gene (reference sequence). This CDR3 spans 11 amino acids. The CDR3: CSAGGGAEQYF. The CDR3 DNA follows: TGCAGTGCCGGTGGGGGAGCTGAGCAGTACTTC.

The chain has TRBV5-1 and TRBJ2-6; 9 nucleotides agree with TRBD1. This CDR3 is 16 amino acids long. The germline gives CDR1 SGHRS, CDR2 YFSETQ. Trimming cost V 3 bases and J 1 base; bases outside gene matches: 2. The CDR3 bases are TGCGCCAGCAGCTCGGACAGGGGTTCTGGGGCCAACGTCCTGACTTTC. As protein: CASSSDRGSGANVLTF.

V gene TRBV18 combines with J gene TRBJ2-2; no definite D call. Trimming took off 5 bases at V and 2 bases at J, with 6 bases between the two ends. This CDR3 contains 13 residues. From germline, CDR1 is KGHSH and CDR2 LQKENI. The CDR3 DNA follows: TGTGCCAGCTCATCGAGAAACACCGGGGAGCTGTTTTTT. It encodes CASSSRNTGELFF. Full variable domain (remainder filled in from reference TRBV18 and TRBJ2-2): NAGVMQNPRHLVRRRGQEARLRCSPMKGHSHVYWYRQLPEEGLKFMVYLQKENIIDESGMPKERFSAEFPKEGPSILRIQQVVRGDSAAYFCASSSRNTGELFFGEGSRLTVL.

This clone turned up a few times. Here the CDR3 reads CATSIRTGDYGYTF. CDR3 nucleotide sequence: TGTGCCACCAGCATCCGGACAGGGGACTATGGCTACACCTTC. The J gene is TRBJ1-2, the V gene TRBV15, with 9 bases matching TRBD1. This CDR3 is built from 14 residues. J gave up 3 bases and V 4 bases, and 3 bases lay outside the gene matches. The germline gives CDR1 LNHNV, CDR2 YYDKDF (reference sequence).

The chain links TRBV20-1 to TRBJ2-5; D remains unclear. The CDR3 has 11 residues. V was pared by 6 bases and J by 7 bases, with 12 bases between. CDR1 is DFQATT and CDR2 is SNEGSKA in the germline V gene (reference sequence). CDR3: CSAMPERTQYF. Here the CDR3 DNA reads TGCAGTGCAATGCCGGAGAGGACCCAGTACTTC.

The CDR3 DNA sequence: TGTGCCAGCAGCTTCGGGGGACAGTCGAACACCGGGGAGCTGTTTTTT. This codes for CASSFGGQSNTGELFF. The J gene is TRBJ2-2, the V gene TRBV9, with TRBD1 as a possible D gene (7 bases). CDR1 and CDR2 (germline): SGDLS, YYNGEE. V lost 4 bases and J 0 bases, leaving 13 bases between the germline ends. The CDR3 runs to 16 residues.

This clone was observed a few times. The chain couples TRBV2 to TRBJ1-1; TRBD1 matches at 7 bases. V lost 7 bases and J lost 5; bases outside the gene matches: 10. There are 14 residues in the CDR3. CDR1 SNHLY and CDR2 FYNNEI come from the germline V gene. In nucleotides, the CDR3 is TGTGCCAGCACCGAACGTACAGGGGAGACTGAAGCTTTCTTT. Residues: CASTERTGETEAFF. Drawing the rest from reference TRBV2 and TRBJ1-1, the complete variable domain is EPEVTQTPSHQVTQMGQEVILRCVPISNHLYFYWYRQILGQKVEFLVSFYNNEISEKSEIFDDQFSVERPDGSNFTLKIRSTKLEDSAMYFCASTERTGETEAFFGQGTRLTVV.

J is TRBJ2-7 and V is TRBV5-1, with D perhaps assigned TRBD1 or TRBD2 (5 bases each). V was pared by 7 bases and J by 0 bases, with 11 bases between. The CDR3 extends over 13 amino acids. Germline V lookup: CDR1 SGHRS, CDR2 YFSETQ. The CDR3 bases are TGCGCCAGCGGTCCAGGGAGCTCCTACGAGCAGTACTTC. Its translation: CASGPGSSYEQYF.

This clone was observed a handful of times. For the CDR3, the DNA is TGTGCCAGCAGTAACCCCTTCCCCTACGAGCAGTACTTC. As protein: CASSNPFPYEQYF. V gene TRBV28 combines with J gene TRBJ2-7; no firm D call. The ends were cut back, 5 bases at V and 2 bases at J, with 10 bases in the middle. CDR1 MDHEN and CDR2 SYDVKM come from the germline V gene. The CDR3 totals 13 residues.

Note on this clone: Within the sample, other DNA sequences also encode this same CDR3. This rearrangement joins TRBV28 to TRBJ1-5, with D hard to call. Germline CDR1 MDHEN, CDR2 SYDVKM. Trimming left V 8 bases short and J 0 bases short, with 11 bases between. This CDR3 contains 14 residues. Here the CDR3 DNA reads TGTGCCAGCCGTCGTGGCTATAGCAATCAGCCCCAGCATTTT. It encodes CASRRGYSNQPQHF.

In nucleotides, the CDR3 is TGCGCCAGCAGTGGGCTGGCTGGGGCCAACGTCCTGACTTTC. Translation: CASSGLAGANVLTF. The chain employs TRBV10-2 and TRBJ2-6; D call uncertain. The germline gives CDR1 WSHSY, CDR2 SAAADI. The CDR3 consists of 14 residues. Trimming took off 4 bases at V and 2 bases at J, with 6 bases between the two ends.

J is TRBJ2-4 and V is TRBV4-1; 7 bases align to TRBD2. CDR3 length: 18 residues. V lost 1 base, J lost 0 bases, and 9 bases stayed unmatched. Germline V gene lookup returns CDR1 MGHRA and CDR2 YSYEKL. This chain's CDR3 is CASSQAFLGGLAKNIQYF. CDR3 bases: TGCGCCAGCAGCCAAGCCTTTTTGGGGGGGTTAGCCAAAAACATTCAGTACTTC.